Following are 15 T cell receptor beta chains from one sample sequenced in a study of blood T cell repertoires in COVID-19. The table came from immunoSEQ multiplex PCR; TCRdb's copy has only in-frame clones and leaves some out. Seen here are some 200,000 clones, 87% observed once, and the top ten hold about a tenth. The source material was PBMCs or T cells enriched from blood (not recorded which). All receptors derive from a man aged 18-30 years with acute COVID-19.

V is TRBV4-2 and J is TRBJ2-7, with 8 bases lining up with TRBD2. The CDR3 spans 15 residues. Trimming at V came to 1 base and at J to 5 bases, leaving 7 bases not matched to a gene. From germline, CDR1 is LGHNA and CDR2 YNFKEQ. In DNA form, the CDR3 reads TGTGCCAGCAGCCAAGCCCCGGGAGGGCCCAACGAGCAGTACTTC. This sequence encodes CASSQAPGGPNEQYF.

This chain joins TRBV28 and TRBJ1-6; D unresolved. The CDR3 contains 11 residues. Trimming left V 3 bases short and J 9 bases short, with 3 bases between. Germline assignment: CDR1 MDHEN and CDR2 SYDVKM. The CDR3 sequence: CASSLASPLHF. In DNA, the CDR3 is TGTGCCAGCAGTTTGGCTTCACCCCTCCACTTT.

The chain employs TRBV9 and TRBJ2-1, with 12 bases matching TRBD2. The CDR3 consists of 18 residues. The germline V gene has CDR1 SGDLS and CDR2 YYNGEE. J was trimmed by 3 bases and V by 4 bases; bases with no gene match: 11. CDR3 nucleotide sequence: TGTGCCAGCAGCACCACTAGCGGGAGGTCTTATTTCTACAATGAGCAGTTCTTC. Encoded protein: CASSTTSGRSYFYNEQFF. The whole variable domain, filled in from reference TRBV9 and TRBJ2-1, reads DSGVTQTPKHLITATGQRVTLRCSPRSGDLSVYWYQQSLDQGLQFLIQYYNGEERAKGNILERFSAQQFPDLHSELNLSSLELGDSALYFCASSTTSGRSYFYNEQFFGPGTRLTVL.

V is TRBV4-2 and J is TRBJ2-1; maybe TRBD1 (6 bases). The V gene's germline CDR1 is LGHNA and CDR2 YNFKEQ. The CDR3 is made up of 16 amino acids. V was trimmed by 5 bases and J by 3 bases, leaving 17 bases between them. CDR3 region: CASSLGSQGHYNEQFF. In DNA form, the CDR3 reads TGTGCCAGCAGCTTAGGGTCGCAGGGGCACTACAATGAGCAGTTCTTC.

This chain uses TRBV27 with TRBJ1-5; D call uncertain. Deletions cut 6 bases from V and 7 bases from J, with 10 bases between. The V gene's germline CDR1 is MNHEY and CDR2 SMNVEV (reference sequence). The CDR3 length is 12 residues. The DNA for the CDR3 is TGTGCCAGCAGATATTCCGCGCAGCCCCAGCATTTT. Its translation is CASRYSAQPQHF.

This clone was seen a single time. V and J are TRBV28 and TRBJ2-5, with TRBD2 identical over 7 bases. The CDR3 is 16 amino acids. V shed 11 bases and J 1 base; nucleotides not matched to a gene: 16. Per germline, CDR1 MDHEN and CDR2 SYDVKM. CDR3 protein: CAHSGGAGAIQETQYF. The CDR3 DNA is TGTGCCCACTCGGGGGGAGCCGGGGCGATCCAAGAGACCCAGTACTTC.

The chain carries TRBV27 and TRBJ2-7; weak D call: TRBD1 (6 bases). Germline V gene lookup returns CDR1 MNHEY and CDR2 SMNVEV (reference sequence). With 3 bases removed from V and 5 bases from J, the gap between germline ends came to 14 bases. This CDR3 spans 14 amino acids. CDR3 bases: TGTGCCAGCAGTTTTAGGGGGAGTGCCCACGAGCAGTACTTC. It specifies CASSFRGSAHEQYF.

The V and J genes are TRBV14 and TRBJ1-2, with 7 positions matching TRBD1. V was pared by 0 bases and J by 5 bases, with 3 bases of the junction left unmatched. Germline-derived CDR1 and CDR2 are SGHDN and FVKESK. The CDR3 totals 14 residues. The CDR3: CASSQDRQGYGYTF. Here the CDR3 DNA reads TGTGCCAGCAGCCAAGATCGACAGGGATATGGCTACACCTTC. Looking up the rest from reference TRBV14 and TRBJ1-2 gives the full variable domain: EAGVTQFPSHSVIEKGQTVTLRCDPISGHDNLYWYRRVMGKEIKFLLHFVKESKQDESGMPNNRFLAERTGGTYSTLKVQPAELEDSGVYFCASSQDRQGYGYTFGSGTRLTVV.

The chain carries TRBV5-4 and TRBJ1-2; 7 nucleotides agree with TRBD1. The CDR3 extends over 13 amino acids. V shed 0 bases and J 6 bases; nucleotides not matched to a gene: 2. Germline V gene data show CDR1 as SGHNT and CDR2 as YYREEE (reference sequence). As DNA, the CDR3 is TGTGCCAGCAGCTTGGGACAGGGCCATGGCTACACCTTC. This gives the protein CASSLGQGHGYTF.

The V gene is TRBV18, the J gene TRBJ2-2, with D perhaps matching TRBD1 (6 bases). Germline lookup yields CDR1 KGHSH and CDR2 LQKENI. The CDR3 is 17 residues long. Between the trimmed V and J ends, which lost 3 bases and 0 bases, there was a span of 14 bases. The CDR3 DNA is TGTGCCAGCTCACCTACAGGGAATCCCACGAACACCGGGGAGCTGTTTTTT. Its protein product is CASSPTGNPTNTGELFF.

The CDR3 region is CASTFRGQGRSGANVLTF. CDR3 nucleotides: TGTGCCAGTACCTTCAGGGGACAGGGACGCTCTGGGGCCAACGTCCTGACTTTC. The chain links TRBV19 to TRBJ2-6; 9 bases align to TRBD1. The germline V gene encodes CDR1 LNHDA and CDR2 SQIVND (reference sequence). J was trimmed by 0 bases and V by 7 bases; bases with no gene match: 10. CDR3 size: 18 residues.

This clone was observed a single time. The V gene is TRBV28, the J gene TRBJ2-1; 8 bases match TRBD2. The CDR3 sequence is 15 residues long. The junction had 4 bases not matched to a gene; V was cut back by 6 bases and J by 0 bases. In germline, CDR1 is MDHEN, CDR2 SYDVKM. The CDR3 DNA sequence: TGTGCCAGCAGATACACTAGCGGCTCCTACAATGAGCAGTTCTTC. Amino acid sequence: CASRYTSGSYNEQFF.

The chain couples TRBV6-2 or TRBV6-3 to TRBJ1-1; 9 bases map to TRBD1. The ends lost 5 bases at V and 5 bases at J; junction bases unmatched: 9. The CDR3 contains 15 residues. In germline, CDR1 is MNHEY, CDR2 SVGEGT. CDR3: CASSPGTGRRTEAFF. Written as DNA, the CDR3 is TGTGCCAGCAGTCCCGGGACAGGGCGTCGAACTGAAGCTTTCTTT.

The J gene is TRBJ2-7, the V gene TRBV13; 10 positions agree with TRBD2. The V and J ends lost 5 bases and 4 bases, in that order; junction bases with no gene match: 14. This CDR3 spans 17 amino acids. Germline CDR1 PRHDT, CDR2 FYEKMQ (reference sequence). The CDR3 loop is CASSHRRPSSGGYEQYF. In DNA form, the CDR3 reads TGTGCCAGCAGCCACAGACGCCCCTCTAGCGGGGGTTACGAGCAGTACTTC.

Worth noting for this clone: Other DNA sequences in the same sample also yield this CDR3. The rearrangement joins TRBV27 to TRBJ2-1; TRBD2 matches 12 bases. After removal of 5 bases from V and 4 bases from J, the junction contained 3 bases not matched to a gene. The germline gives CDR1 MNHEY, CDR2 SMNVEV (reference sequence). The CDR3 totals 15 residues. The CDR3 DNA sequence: TGTGCCAGCAGTCCAGGGACTAGCGGGTACAATGAGCAGTTCTTC. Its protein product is CASSPGTSGYNEQFF.